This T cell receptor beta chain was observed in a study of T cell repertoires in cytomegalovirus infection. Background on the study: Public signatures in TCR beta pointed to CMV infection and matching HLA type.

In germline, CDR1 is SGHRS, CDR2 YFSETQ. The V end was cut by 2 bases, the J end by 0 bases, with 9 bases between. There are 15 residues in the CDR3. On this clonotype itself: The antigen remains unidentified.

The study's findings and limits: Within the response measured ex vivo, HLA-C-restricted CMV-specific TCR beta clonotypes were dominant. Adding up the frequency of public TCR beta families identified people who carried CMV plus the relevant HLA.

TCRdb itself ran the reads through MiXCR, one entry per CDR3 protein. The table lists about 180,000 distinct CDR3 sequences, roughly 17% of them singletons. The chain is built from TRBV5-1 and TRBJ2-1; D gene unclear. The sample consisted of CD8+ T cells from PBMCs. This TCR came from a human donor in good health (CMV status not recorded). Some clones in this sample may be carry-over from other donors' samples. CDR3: CASSFEPSSYNEQFF. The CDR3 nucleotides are TGCGCCAGCAGCTTTGAACCTAGCTCCTACAATGAGCAGTTCTTC.